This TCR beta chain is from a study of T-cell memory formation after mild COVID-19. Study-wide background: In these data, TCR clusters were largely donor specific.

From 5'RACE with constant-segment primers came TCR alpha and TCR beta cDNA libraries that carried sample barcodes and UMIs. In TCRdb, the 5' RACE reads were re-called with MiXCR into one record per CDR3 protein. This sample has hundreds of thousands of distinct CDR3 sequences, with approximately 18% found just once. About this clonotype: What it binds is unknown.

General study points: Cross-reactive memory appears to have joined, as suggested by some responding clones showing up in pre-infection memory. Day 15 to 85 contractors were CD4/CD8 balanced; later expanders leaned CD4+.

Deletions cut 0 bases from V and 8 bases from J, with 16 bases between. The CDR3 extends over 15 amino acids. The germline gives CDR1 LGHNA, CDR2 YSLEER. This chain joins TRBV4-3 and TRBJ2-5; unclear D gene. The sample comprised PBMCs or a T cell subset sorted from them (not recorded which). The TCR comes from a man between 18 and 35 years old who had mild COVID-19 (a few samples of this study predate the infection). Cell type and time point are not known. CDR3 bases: TGCGCCAGCAGCCAAGATGTCACGGGTGCGTTTACCCAGTACTTC. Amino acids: CASSQDVTGAFTQYF.